This entry features one T cell receptor (beta chain) sequence. Its antigen is unidentified. V was clipped by 8 bases and J by 3 bases, with 16 bases between them. In germline, CDR1 is SNHLY, CDR2 FYNNEI. The CDR3 has 14 amino acids. These data originate in a study of lymphopenia after photon versus proton radiotherapy. Study conclusions and caveats: In patients who died, overall survival fell as post-nadir TCR diversity dropped more.

Profiled with immunoSEQ multiplex PCR; TCRdb holds only in-frame clones, not every one. The table records about 12,000 clones, 80% to 90% of them present only once. The receptor was derived from a man aged 55-75 years with pancreatic cancer. The chain joins TRBV2 to TRBJ1-2; D is ambiguous. The source material was peripheral blood, sampled from a patient treated with proton-based radiotherapy. The CDR3 DNA is TGTGCCAGCGACCGTAGCTCTCAGTACTATGGCTACACCTTC. It is translated as CASDRSSQYYGYTF.